This T cell receptor (beta chain) was obtained from a study of blood T cell repertoires in COVID-19. The authors' processing: Estimates of nucleated cell counts were drawn from the amplification of reference gene primers. Some clones are missing from TCRdb's copy, which holds only in-frame ones; the method was immunoSEQ multiplex PCR. V and J calls and clone size are given by that table; D and trimming were obtained from the DNA. This sample has about 140,000 clones, with around 82% found just once. The trim removed 6 bases at V and 4 bases at J, leaving 4 bases unmatched. Germline-derived CDR1 and CDR2 are LGHDT and YNNKEL (reference sequence). The CDR3 loop spans 14 amino acids.

This chain uses TRBV3-1 (or the pseudogene TRBV3-2) with TRBJ1-5; the match to TRBD1 covers 9 bases. The sequence derives from a man aged 35-49 years with acute COVID-19. Sequenced input: PBMCs or T cells enriched from blood (not recorded which). The DNA of the CDR3 is TGTGCCAGCAGTGCCGGGACAGGGAATCAGCCCCAGCATTTT. It yields the protein CASSAGTGNQPQHF.